This TCR beta chain was recovered during a study of cytomegalovirus exposure and HLA in healthy donors. Primers included in the PCR were 60 Vbeta and 13 Jbeta primers. The assay was immunoSEQ multiplex PCR, and TCRdb's table has in-frame clones only and misses some. The data show 75,000 to 95,000 clones, with approximately 79% seen just once and 10% to 15% held by the top ten. The specimen sequenced was PBMCs. This sequence was found in a human donor in good health.

CDR3 loop: CASGTARDSNYGYTF. DNA for the CDR3: TGTGCTAGTGGTACTGCAAGGGACAGTAACTATGGCTACACCTTC. The chain recombines TRBV12-5 with TRBJ1-2; TRBD1 aligns across 7 bases. Losses at the gene ends were 5 bases for V and 1 base for J; bases not matched to a gene: 7. Germline CDR1 and CDR2: LGHNT and FRNRAP. There are 15 residues in the CDR3.